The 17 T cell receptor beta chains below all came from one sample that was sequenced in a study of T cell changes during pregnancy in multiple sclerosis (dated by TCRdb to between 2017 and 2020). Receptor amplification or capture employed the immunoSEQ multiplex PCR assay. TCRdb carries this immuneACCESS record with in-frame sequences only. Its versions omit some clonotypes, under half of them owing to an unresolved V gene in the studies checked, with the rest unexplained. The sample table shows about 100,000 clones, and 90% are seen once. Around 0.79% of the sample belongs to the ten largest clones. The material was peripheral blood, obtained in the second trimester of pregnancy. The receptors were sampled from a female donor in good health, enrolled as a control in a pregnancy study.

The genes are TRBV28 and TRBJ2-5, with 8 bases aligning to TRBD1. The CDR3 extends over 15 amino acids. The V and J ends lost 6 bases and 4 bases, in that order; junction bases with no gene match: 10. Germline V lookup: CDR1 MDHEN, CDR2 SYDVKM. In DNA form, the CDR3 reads TGTGCCAGCAGCCCTTACAGGGGGACGGGAGAGACCCAGTACTTC. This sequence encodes CASSPYRGTGETQYF.

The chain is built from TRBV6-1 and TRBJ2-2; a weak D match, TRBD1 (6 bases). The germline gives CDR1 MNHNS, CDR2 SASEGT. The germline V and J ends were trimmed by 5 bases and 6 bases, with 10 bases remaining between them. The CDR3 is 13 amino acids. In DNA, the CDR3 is TGTGCCAGCAGTTCAGGGGATCCCGGGGAGCTGTTTTTT. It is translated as CASSSGDPGELFF.

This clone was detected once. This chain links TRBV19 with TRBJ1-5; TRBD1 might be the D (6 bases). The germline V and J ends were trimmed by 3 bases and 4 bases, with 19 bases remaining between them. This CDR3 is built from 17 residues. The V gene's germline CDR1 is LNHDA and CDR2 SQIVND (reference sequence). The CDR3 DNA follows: TGTGCCAGTAGTATGGGGAGCAGGGGAAAGGGGAATCAGCCCCAGCATTTT. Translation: CASSMGSRGKGNQPQHF.

CDR3 residues: CASSWRGEQFF. In nucleotides, the CDR3 is TGTGCCAGCAGTTGGAGGGGTGAGCAGTTCTTC. The chain employs TRBV27 and TRBJ2-1; TRBD2 is a possible D gene (6 bases). Trimming shortened V by 4 bases and J by 9 bases, and 7 bases separated the two germline ends. This CDR3 comprises 11 residues. The germline V gene has CDR1 MNHEY and CDR2 SMNVEV (reference sequence).

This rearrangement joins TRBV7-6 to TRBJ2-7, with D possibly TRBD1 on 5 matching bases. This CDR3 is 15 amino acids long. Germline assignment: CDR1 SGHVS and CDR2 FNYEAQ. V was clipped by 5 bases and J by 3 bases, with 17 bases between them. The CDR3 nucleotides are TGTGCCAGCAGCCCCCGCTCCAGGGCCGGCTACGAGCAGTACTTC. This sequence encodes CASSPRSRAGYEQYF.

Here the CDR3 reads CASSLGQGMRYTF. The CDR3 coding sequence is TGTGCCAGCAGCTTGGGTCAGGGGATGCGCTACACCTTC. The chain joins TRBV5-6 to TRBJ1-2; possibly TRBD1 for D (6 bases). Germline V CDR1 and CDR2: SGHDT, YYEEEE. The CDR3 has 13 residues. V was trimmed by 0 bases and J by 9 bases, leaving 12 bases between them.

The DNA of the CDR3 is TGTGCCAGCAGCTTGGAGGACAGGGGGTATCAGCCCCAGCATTTT. It codes for CASSLEDRGYQPQHF. This rearrangement joins TRBV5-5 to TRBJ1-5, with TRBD1 matching 10 bases. J lost 5 bases, V lost 0 bases, and 2 bases had no gene match. CDR1 is SGHKS, CDR2 YYEKEE, per germline (reference sequence). CDR3 length: 15 residues.

The CDR3 DNA is TGTGCCAGCAGCCCACCGGGAGGTACTGAAGCTTTCTTT. This encodes CASSPPGGTEAFF. The chain links TRBV5-4 to TRBJ1-1, with D uncertain. The CDR3 extends over 13 amino acids. Germline V gives CDR1 SGHNT, CDR2 YYREEE (reference sequence). Trimming pared 4 bases from V and 5 bases from J, leaving 12 bases between.

Here the CDR3 DNA reads TGCGCCAGCAGCCAAGAGGGACTAGCGGGGCAAGAGACCCAGTACTTC. Translated: CASSQEGLAGQETQYF. The chain combines TRBV4-1 with TRBJ2-5; TRBD2 matches 13 bases. V shed 0 bases, J shed 2 bases, and the junction held 0 bases outside the gene matches. The CDR3 has 16 residues. The V gene's germline CDR1 is MGHRA and CDR2 YSYEKL.

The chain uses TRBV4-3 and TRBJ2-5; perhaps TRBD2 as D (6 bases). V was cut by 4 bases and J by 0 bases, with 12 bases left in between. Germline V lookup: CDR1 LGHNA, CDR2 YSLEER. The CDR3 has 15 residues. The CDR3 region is CASSPSSGDQETQYF. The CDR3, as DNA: TGCGCCAGCAGCCCTTCATCGGGGGACCAAGAGACCCAGTACTTC.

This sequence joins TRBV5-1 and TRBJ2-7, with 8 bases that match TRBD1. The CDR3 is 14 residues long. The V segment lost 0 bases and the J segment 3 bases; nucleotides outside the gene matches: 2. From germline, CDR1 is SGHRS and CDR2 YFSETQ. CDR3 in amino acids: CASSLAGQGYEQYF. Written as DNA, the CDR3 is TGCGCCAGCAGCTTGGCCGGACAGGGCTACGAGCAGTACTTC.

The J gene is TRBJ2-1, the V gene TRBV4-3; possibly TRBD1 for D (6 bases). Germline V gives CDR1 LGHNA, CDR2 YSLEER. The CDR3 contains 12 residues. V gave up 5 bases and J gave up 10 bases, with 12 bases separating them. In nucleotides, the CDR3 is TGCGCCAGCAGCTGGGACAAGGGGGAGCAGTTCTTC. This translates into CASSWDKGEQFF.

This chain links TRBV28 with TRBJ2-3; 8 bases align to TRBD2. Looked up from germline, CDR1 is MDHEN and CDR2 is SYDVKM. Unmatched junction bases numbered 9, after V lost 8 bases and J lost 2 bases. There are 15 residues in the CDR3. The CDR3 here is CASGTLAGPTDTQYF. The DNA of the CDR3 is TGTGCCAGCGGGACTCTAGCGGGTCCCACAGATACGCAGTATTTT.

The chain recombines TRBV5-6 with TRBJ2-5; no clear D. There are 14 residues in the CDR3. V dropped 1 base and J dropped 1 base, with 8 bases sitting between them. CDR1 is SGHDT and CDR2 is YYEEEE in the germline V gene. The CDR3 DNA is TGTGCCAGCAGCTTGTTACAGTCCCAAGAGACCCAGTACTTC. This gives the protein CASSLLQSQETQYF.

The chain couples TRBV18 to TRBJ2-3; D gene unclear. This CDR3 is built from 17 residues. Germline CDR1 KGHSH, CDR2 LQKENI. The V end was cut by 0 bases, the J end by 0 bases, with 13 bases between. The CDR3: CASSPPSYRTSTDTQYF. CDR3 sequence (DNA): TGTGCCAGCTCACCACCGTCATACCGAACTAGCACAGATACGCAGTATTTT.

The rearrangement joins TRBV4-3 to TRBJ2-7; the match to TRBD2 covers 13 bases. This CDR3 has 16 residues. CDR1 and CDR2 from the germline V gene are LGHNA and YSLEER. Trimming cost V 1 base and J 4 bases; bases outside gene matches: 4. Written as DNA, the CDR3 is TGCGCCAGCAGCCAAGCACTAGCGGGAGGGTCATACGAGCAGTACTTC. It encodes CASSQALAGGSYEQYF.

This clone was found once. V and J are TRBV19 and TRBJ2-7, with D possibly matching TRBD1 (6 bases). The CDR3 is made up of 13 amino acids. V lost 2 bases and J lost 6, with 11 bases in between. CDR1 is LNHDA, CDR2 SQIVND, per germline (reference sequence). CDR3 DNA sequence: TGTGCCAGTAGTATACTACAGGGTGGCGAGCAGTACTTC. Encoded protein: CASSILQGGEQYF.